The 12 T cell receptor beta chains below were found in one sample sequenced in a study of T cell responses to AZD1222 COVID-19 vaccine. This table comes from immunoSEQ multiplex PCR, and its TCRdb copy is limited to in-frame clones, with some not included. The sample consists of 150,000 or so clones, roughly nine tenths of them appearing once. Here the sequenced sample was peripheral blood, taken 28 days after the second AZD1222 dose. Receptor source: an adult who received the AZD1222 COVID-19 vaccine.

The chain recombines TRBV9 with TRBJ1-6; tentatively, D is TRBD1 (5 bases). CDR3 length equals 13 residues. V shed 3 bases and J shed 10 bases, with 11 bases lying between them. CDR1 SGDLS and CDR2 YYNGEE come from the germline V gene. The CDR3 sequence: CASSAGTGSPLHF. CDR3 nucleotide sequence: TGTGCCAGCAGCGCCGGGACTGGGTCACCCCTCCACTTT.

This chain links TRBV5-1 with TRBJ2-7; D unresolved. V lost 0 bases, J lost 7 bases, and 11 bases lay in between. The CDR3 contains 13 residues. Germline CDR1 SGHRS, CDR2 YFSETQ. The CDR3 DNA reads as TGCGCCAGCAGCTTGGCCGGCCCCCCAGAGCAGTACTTC. As protein: CASSLAGPPEQYF.

This clone was observed once. V usage is TRBV6-1 and J usage is TRBJ2-3; D is tentatively TRBD1 or TRBD2 (6 bases each). The CDR3 covers 14 residues. V was cut by 3 bases and J by 2 bases, with 9 bases left in between. From germline, CDR1 is MNHNS and CDR2 SASEGT. CDR3: CASSEGGFTDTQYF. CDR3 DNA sequence: TGTGCCAGCAGTGAGGGGGGCTTCACAGATACGCAGTATTTT.

This clone was recorded once. The genes are TRBV29-1 and TRBJ1-2, with a tentative D call TRBD1 (5 bases). This CDR3 is 12 amino acids long. Per the germline V gene, CDR1 is SQVTM and CDR2 is ANQGSEA. V lost 2 bases and J 2 bases, leaving 6 bases between the germline ends. CDR3 DNA: TGCAGCGTTGAACGGGGGAACTATGGCTACACCTTC. Amino acids: CSVERGNYGYTF.

This rearrangement joins TRBV29-1 to TRBJ2-7, with no clear D. This CDR3 comprises 13 residues. V was trimmed by 4 bases and J by 0 bases, leaving 10 bases between them. Germline assignment: CDR1 SQVTM and CDR2 ANQGSEA. The DNA for the CDR3 is TGCAGCGTTGGTGGGCCTAACTCCTACGAGCAGTACTTC. It translates to CSVGGPNSYEQYF.

V and J are TRBV3-1 (or the pseudogene TRBV3-2) and TRBJ2-6; possibly TRBD1 for D (5 bases). The CDR3 covers 13 residues. With 6 bases removed from V and 11 bases from J, the gap between germline ends came to 14 bases. CDR1 is LGHDT, CDR2 YNNKEL, per germline (reference sequence). The CDR3 DNA is TGTGCCAGCAGTTTTAGGCAGGGTGACGTCCTGACTTTC. Amino acids: CASSFRQGDVLTF.

This clone was recorded once. This chain links TRBV4-3 with TRBJ2-5; unclear D gene. CDR1 and CDR2 (germline): LGHNA, YSLEER. V lost 3 bases, J lost 9 bases, and 17 bases lay in between. This CDR3 is 14 amino acids long. CDR3 coding DNA: TGCGCCAGCAGCCACGCCATACTCCAGGCACCCCAGTACTTC. Its protein is CASSHAILQAPQYF.

The chain joins TRBV7-9 to TRBJ1-2; possibly TRBD1 for D (6 bases). Germline values: CDR1 SEHNR, CDR2 FQNEAQ (reference sequence). V was pared by 3 bases and J by 6 bases, with 17 bases between. The CDR3 is 15 residues long. This CDR3 is CASSFYRVPANGYTF. CDR3 DNA: TGTGCCAGCAGCTTCTACAGGGTACCCGCCAATGGCTACACCTTC. Drawing the rest from reference TRBV7-9 and TRBJ1-2, the complete variable domain is DTGVSQNPRHKITKRGQNVTFRCDPISEHNRLYWYRQTLGQGPEFLTYFQNEAQLEKSRLLSDRFSAERPKGSFSTLEIQRTEQGDSAMYLCASSFYRVPANGYTFGSGTRLTVV.

The genes are TRBV6-1 and TRBJ2-1; no definite D call. The V and J ends lost 0 bases and 0 bases respectively, with 6 bases between them. This CDR3 region has 15 residues. Germline V lookup: CDR1 MNHNS, CDR2 SASEGT. CDR3: CASSEAASSYNEQFF. In nucleotides, the CDR3 is TGTGCCAGCAGTGAAGCGGCCTCCTCCTACAATGAGCAGTTCTTC.

This chain links TRBV11-3 with TRBJ2-3; D is perhaps TRBD1 (5 bases). Germline lookup yields CDR1 SGHNT and CDR2 YENEEA. V lost 1 base, J lost 4 bases, and 18 bases lay in between. This CDR3 comprises 17 residues. The CDR3 sequence is CASSLGVWGREADTQYF. The CDR3 bases are TGTGCCAGCAGCTTAGGTGTCTGGGGCAGGGAAGCAGATACGCAGTATTTT.

The chain has TRBV9 and TRBJ2-1, with 11 bases matching TRBD1. V dropped 4 bases and J dropped 9; count of bases not matched to a gene: 6. CDR3 length: 14 amino acids. CDR1 and CDR2 from the germline V gene are SGDLS and YYNGEE. CDR3 coding DNA: TGTGCCAGCAGCCTGGGACAGGGGGGAAGTGAGCAGTTCTTC. Translated, it gives CASSLGQGGSEQFF.

The chain couples TRBV13 to TRBJ2-3; 10 bases are a match to TRBD1. V lost 0 bases, J lost 8 bases, and 8 bases stayed unmatched. The CDR3 contains 16 residues. Germline-derived CDR1 and CDR2 are PRHDT and FYEKMQ (reference sequence). The CDR3 region is CASSLGGTGDSATQYF. CDR3 in DNA: TGTGCCAGCAGCTTAGGGGGGACAGGGGATTCCGCTACGCAGTATTTT.